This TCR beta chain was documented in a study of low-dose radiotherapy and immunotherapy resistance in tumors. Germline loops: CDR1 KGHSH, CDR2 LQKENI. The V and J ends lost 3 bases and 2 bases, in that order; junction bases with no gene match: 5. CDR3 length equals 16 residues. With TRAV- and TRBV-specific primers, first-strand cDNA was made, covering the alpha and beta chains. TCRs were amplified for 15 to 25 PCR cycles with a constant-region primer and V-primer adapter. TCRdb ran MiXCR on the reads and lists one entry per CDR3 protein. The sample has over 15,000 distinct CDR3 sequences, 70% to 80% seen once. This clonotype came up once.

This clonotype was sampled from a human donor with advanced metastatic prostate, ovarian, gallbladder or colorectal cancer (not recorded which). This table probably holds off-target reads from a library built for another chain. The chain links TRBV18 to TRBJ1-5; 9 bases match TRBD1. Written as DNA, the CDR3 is TGTGCCAGCTCACCCACGAGGGACAGGGGCAATCAGCCCCAGCATTTT. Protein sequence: CASSPTRDRGNQPQHF.